Listed here are 31 T cell receptor beta chains from one sample, sequenced in a study of blood T cells in healthy people across ages (dated by TCRdb to 2015 to 2017). Library generation was performed with 5' RACE. Sequenced on an Illumina HiSeq 2500. A second PCR of roughly 7 to 11 cycles was performed with a sample-barcoded 5' primer and a J-beta primer mix. The raw public reads went through TCRdb reprocessing: fastp at Q25, MiXCR clone calling, in-frame beta chains kept. Identical CDR3 protein sequences are pooled into one entry, listed with their most common genes and DNA. The sample data list about 560,000 distinct CDR3 sequences, and approximately 26% of these were observed just once. The top ten constitute under 4.5% of the sample. The data were also submitted as part of a second study, on T cells of mothers and their children.

Sequenced material: blood. The receptors come from a boy aged 2-15 years in good health.

In this sample, this clonotype turned up a few times. V and J are TRBV29-1 and TRBJ1-2, with a possible D match to TRBD1 (5 bases). From germline, CDR1 is SQVTM and CDR2 ANQGSEA. Between the trimmed V and J ends, which lost 0 bases and 3 bases, there was a span of 11 bases. The CDR3 runs to 14 residues. CDR3 residues: CSVEEGGADYGYTF. The DNA for the CDR3 is TGCAGCGTTGAAGAGGGAGGGGCGGACTATGGCTACACCTTC.

This clonotype has a handful of counts. The chain links TRBV6-6 to TRBJ2-7; possibly TRBD2 for D (7 bases). V was trimmed by 4 bases and J by 6 bases, leaving 16 bases between them. The CDR3 extends over 14 amino acids. Germline CDR1 MNHNY, CDR2 SVGAGI (reference sequence). The DNA for the CDR3 is TGTGCCAGCAGTTTTGAGGGAGGGGGTCGCGAGCAGTACTTC. It codes for CASSFEGGGREQYF.

The V call is TRBV6-2 or TRBV6-3, the J call TRBJ1-5; D remains unclear. This CDR3 contains 16 residues. Germline V gene data show CDR1 as MNHEY and CDR2 as SVGEGT. The V end was cut by 0 bases, the J end by 3 bases, with 12 bases between. The CDR3 sequence: CASSYSIAGFNQPQHF. The CDR3, as DNA: TGTGCCAGCAGTTACTCGATCGCTGGTTTCAATCAGCCCCAGCATTTT.

V usage is TRBV12-3 or TRBV12-4 and J usage is TRBJ1-6, with D maybe TRBD1 (6 bases). Trimming left V 5 bases short and J 5 bases short, with 13 bases between. The CDR3 has 15 residues. The CDR3 loop reads CASSPNGQNNSPLHF. The CDR3, as DNA: TGTGCCAGCAGTCCCAACGGACAGAATAATTCACCCCTCCACTTT.

This clonotype came up a few times. The chain links TRBV25-1 to TRBJ2-5, with unresolved D. The CDR3 contains 12 residues. V was trimmed by 0 bases and J by 7 bases, leaving 6 bases between them. CDR1 is MGHDK, CDR2 SYGVNS, per germline. The CDR3 protein is CASSEYPGTQYF. The DNA for the CDR3 is TGTGCCAGCAGTGAATATCCCGGGACCCAGTACTTC.

By proportion, this clonotype is large. The CDR3 sequence is CASSYIGPNGYTF. As DNA, the CDR3 is TGTGCCAGCAGTTACATAGGGCCTAATGGCTACACCTTC. V gene TRBV6-6 combines with J gene TRBJ1-2, with unresolved D. This CDR3 contains 13 residues. The germline V gene encodes CDR1 MNHNY and CDR2 SVGAGI (reference sequence). Trimming cost V 2 bases and J 6 bases, with 10 bases left between them.

Here the CDR3 DNA reads TGTGCCAGCAGCCAGGGAACGGGATGGGATGGCTACACCTTC. It encodes CASSQGTGWDGYTF. The chain is built from TRBV3-1 and TRBJ1-2; D unresolved. CDR3 size: 14 residues. Germline CDR1 and CDR2: LGHDT and YNNKEL (reference sequence). V lost 3 bases and J 6 bases, leaving 14 bases between the germline ends.

The chain links TRBV4-2 to TRBJ2-5, with D maybe TRBD2 (5 bases). This CDR3 contains 15 residues. Germline V gene lookup returns CDR1 LGHNA and CDR2 YNFKEQ. V was pared by 0 bases and J by 4 bases, with 12 bases between. DNA of the CDR3: TGTGCCAGCAGCCAAGATTATAGGAGGTCAGAGACCCAGTACTTC. This gives the protein CASSQDYRRSETQYF.

The chain employs TRBV4-1 and TRBJ2-5, with D perhaps matching TRBD2 (5 bases). CDR1 MGHRA and CDR2 YSYEKL come from the germline V gene. The CDR3 loop spans 18 amino acids. Trimming took 3 bases from V and 0 from J, leaving 20 bases between them. CDR3 loop: CASSQDPTPRGYQETQYF. The CDR3 DNA reads as TGCGCCAGCAGCCAGGACCCTACTCCTAGAGGGTACCAAGAGACCCAGTACTTC.

The chain links TRBV4-1 to TRBJ2-2, with 9 bases fitting TRBD1. Per the germline V gene, CDR1 is MGHRA and CDR2 is YSYEKL. The junction had 10 bases not matched to a gene; V was cut back by 4 bases and J by 4 bases. The length of the CDR3 is 17 residues. CDR3 nucleotides: TGCGCCAGCAGCCTAATTACAGGGGGCTTTGGCACCGGGGAGCTGTTTTTT. Amino acids: CASSLITGGFGTGELFF.

The chain couples TRBV20-1 to TRBJ1-4; D remains ambiguous. Trimming stripped 0 bases from V and 5 bases from J, with 10 bases between. Per the germline V gene, CDR1 is DFQATT and CDR2 is SNEGSKA (reference sequence). This CDR3 contains 14 residues. The CDR3 is CSARDGPGNEKLFF. The CDR3 coding sequence is TGCAGTGCTAGAGATGGACCGGGGAATGAAAAACTGTTTTTT.

This clonotype was seen a handful of times. The V gene is TRBV7-9, the J gene TRBJ1-4; possible D gene TRBD1, 5 bases. From germline, CDR1 is SEHNR and CDR2 FQNEAQ (reference sequence). The CDR3 contains 14 residues. Trimming removed 5 bases at V and 8 bases at J, with 15 bases between. The CDR3 DNA reads TGTGCCAGCAGCCCCATAGGGACGGGCGAAAAACTGTTTTTT. As protein: CASSPIGTGEKLFF.

This clonotype showed up just a few times. This chain joins TRBV29-1 and TRBJ1-4; D remains ambiguous. This CDR3 contains 12 residues. Trimming removed 2 bases from V and 12 bases from J, with 13 bases in between. Germline CDR1 SQVTM, CDR2 ANQGSEA. The DNA of the CDR3 is TGCAGCGTTGAATCAAAACAGCCGCAACTGTTTTTT. It codes for CSVESKQPQLFF.

Of note for this clonotype: A much more abundant neighbour one base away suggests this may be a read error. CDR3 sequence (DNA): TGTGCCAGCAGTTTCGGCCAGCGAGAGACCCAGTACTTC. Protein sequence: CASSFGQRETQYF. J is TRBJ2-5 and V is TRBV6-2 or TRBV6-3; D is undetermined. CDR1 and CDR2 (germline): MNHEY, SVGEGT. This CDR3 region has 13 residues. V lost 4 bases to trimming and J lost 4 bases, with 10 bases between them.

This clonotype was seen repeatedly, ten times or more. CDR3 bases: TGTGCCAGCAGCGTAGCTAGCGGGGGGCCCTACGAGCAGTACTTC. This gives the protein CASSVASGGPYEQYF. V usage is TRBV9 and J usage is TRBJ2-7, with 11 bases identical to TRBD2. The CDR3 consists of 15 residues. CDR1 SGDLS and CDR2 YYNGEE come from the germline V gene. The V segment lost 0 bases and the J segment 2 bases; nucleotides outside the gene matches: 1.

This clonotype appeared a few times. The chain employs TRBV7-6 and TRBJ2-5; possible D gene TRBD1, 6 bases. Germline V gives CDR1 SGHVS, CDR2 FNYEAQ. This CDR3 has 15 residues. The V and J ends lost 2 bases and 11 bases respectively, with 21 bases between them. The CDR3 is CASSLSGNSGVEQYF. CDR3 coding DNA: TGTGCCAGCAGCTTATCAGGGAATTCAGGGGTAGAGCAGTACTTC.

The rearrangement links TRBV29-1 to TRBJ2-7; TRBD2 agrees at 9 bases. V shed 0 bases and J 4 bases; nucleotides not matched to a gene: 7. This CDR3 is 15 amino acids long. Germline-derived CDR1 and CDR2 are SQVTM and ANQGSEA. In DNA, the CDR3 is TGCAGCGTTGAAGACTCAGCGGGAGGAGAGTACGAGCAGTACTTC. Protein: CSVEDSAGGEYEQYF.

This clonotype is a singleton in its sample. V and J are TRBV15 and TRBJ1-6; D gene ambiguous. The CDR3 has 13 amino acids. V was shortened by 0 bases and J by 13 bases, with 10 bases between the two germline ends. From germline, CDR1 is LNHNV and CDR2 YYDKDF (reference sequence). CDR3 amino acids: CATSRDEGLPLHF. Here the CDR3 DNA reads TGTGCCACCAGCAGAGATGAGGGTTTGCCCCTCCACTTT.

In its sample, this clonotype was seen a few times. V and J are TRBV6-5 and TRBJ2-3, with D perhaps TRBD2 (5 bases). The CDR3 covers 15 residues. Per the germline V gene, CDR1 is MNHEY and CDR2 is SVGAGI. V was trimmed by 5 bases and J by 2 bases, leaving 14 bases between them. This CDR3 is CASSTDYQNTDTQYF. CDR3 nucleotide sequence: TGTGCCAGCAGTACCGACTATCAAAACACAGATACGCAGTATTTT.

This rearrangement joins TRBV25-1 to TRBJ2-5, with 7 bases matching TRBD1. This CDR3 is 15 amino acids long. From germline, CDR1 is MGHDK and CDR2 SYGVNS. After removal of 7 bases from V and 4 bases from J, the junction contained 12 bases not matched to a gene. The DNA for the CDR3 is TGTGCCAGCACCCTTAATGGGGCAGGGGGAGAGACCCAGTACTTC. This translates into CASTLNGAGGETQYF.

On this clonotype itself: The germline gene is not matched at one end of the junction; a read error may be the cause. The CDR3: CASGLGERGGNNEQFF. For the CDR3, the DNA is TGTGCCAGCGGCTTAGGAGAGCGGGGGGGAAACAATGAGCAGTTCTTC. V is TRBV7-2 and J is TRBJ2-1; 10 nucleotides agree with TRBD2. Germline V CDR1 and CDR2: SGHTA, FQGNSA. The CDR3 loop spans 16 amino acids.

In this sample, this clonotype turned up a few times. The chain uses TRBV4-2 and TRBJ1-3, with D possibly TRBD1 on 6 matching bases. In germline, CDR1 is LGHNA, CDR2 YNFKEQ. V was trimmed by 1 base and J by 3 bases, leaving 16 bases between them. This CDR3 comprises 17 residues. CDR3 protein: CASSQGAWGLLGNTIYF. CDR3 DNA: TGTGCCAGCAGCCAAGGGGCATGGGGGCTTCTTGGAAACACCATATATTTT.

This rearrangement joins TRBV18 to TRBJ1-4; no definite D call. CDR1 KGHSH and CDR2 LQKENI come from the germline V gene. The CDR3 is made up of 13 amino acids. Deletions cut 6 bases from V and 0 bases from J, with 5 bases between. The CDR3 sequence: CASSPPTNEKLFF. The CDR3 bases are TGTGCCAGCTCGCCGCCAACTAATGAAAAACTGTTTTTT.

This chain's CDR3 is CSAREKGQGYLGETQYF. The CDR3 DNA reads TGCAGTGCTAGAGAGAAGGGACAGGGGTACTTGGGAGAGACCCAGTACTTC. The V call is TRBV20-1, the J call TRBJ2-5, with 10 bases matching TRBD1. The ends lost 0 bases at V and 4 bases at J; junction bases unmatched: 11. Germline CDR1 and CDR2: DFQATT and SNEGSKA (reference sequence). The CDR3 has 17 residues.

The J gene is TRBJ2-2, the V gene TRBV12-3 or TRBV12-4; D remains ambiguous. Trimming removed 4 bases from V and 6 bases from J, with 9 bases in between. This CDR3 region has 13 residues. The CDR3 DNA reads as TGTGCCAGCAGTTCGAGGCTACCCGGGGAGCTGTTTTTT. This sequence encodes CASSSRLPGELFF.

On this clonotype itself: The CDR3 ends on some other residue instead of the conserved phenylalanine or tryptophan, so this is likely a read error. CDR3: CVSRKGGGGQETQYS. The CDR3 nucleotides are TGTGTCAGCAGGAAAGGAGGGGGCGGGCAAGAGACCCAGTACTCC. The chain joins TRBV7-9 to TRBJ2-5; TRBD1 is a possible D gene (7 bases). This CDR3 has 15 amino acids. Germline V CDR1 and CDR2: SEHNR, FQNEAQ (reference sequence).

Regarding this clonotype: This could be a read error, since a much larger clone is one nucleotide away. The chain has TRBV29-1 and TRBJ2-3; TRBD2 might be the D (5 bases). This CDR3 spans 13 amino acids. Germline lookup yields CDR1 SQVTM and CDR2 ANQGSEA. CDR3 in amino acids: CSGSGVSTDAQYF. For the CDR3, the DNA is TGCAGCGGCAGCGGTGTTAGCACAGATGCGCAGTATTTT.

Only a few counts were recorded for this clonotype. The chain recombines TRBV25-1 with TRBJ1-1; tentative D call: TRBD1 (5 bases). V was clipped by 7 bases and J by 6 bases, with 15 bases between them. The CDR3 runs 13 residues. Germline-derived CDR1 and CDR2 are MGHDK and SYGVNS. CDR3 in amino acids: CASTRRGFSEAFF. The CDR3 bases are TGTGCCAGCACACGAAGGGGTTTCTCTGAAGCTTTCTTT. Combining the CDR3 with reference TRBV25-1 and TRBJ1-1 gives the whole variable domain EADIYQTPRYLVIGTGKKITLECSQTMGHDKMYWYQQDPGMELHLIHYSYGVNSTEKGDLSSESTVSRIRTEHFPLTLESARPSHTSQYLCASTRRGFSEAFFGQGTRLTVV.

This clonotype has just a few counts. This chain uses TRBV9 with TRBJ2-2; 8 nucleotides align to TRBD1. Trimming removed 2 bases from V and 3 bases from J; junction bases left unmatched: 3. The CDR3 has 15 amino acids. Germline lookup yields CDR1 SGDLS and CDR2 YYNGEE. CDR3 DNA sequence: TGTGCCAGCAGCGTGGGACAGGATGACACCGGGGAGCTGTTTTTT. It translates to CASSVGQDDTGELFF.

This clonotype was seen many times. This chain connects TRBV18 to TRBJ2-5; D is uncertain. This CDR3 region has 11 residues. With 8 bases removed from V and 3 bases from J, the gap between germline ends came to 7 bases. Germline assignment: CDR1 KGHSH and CDR2 LQKENI. This CDR3 reads CASSPKETQYF. CDR3 nucleotides: TGTGCCAGCAGCCCCAAAGAGACCCAGTACTTC.

This chain links TRBV5-1 with TRBJ2-5; the match to TRBD2 covers 8 bases. Germline V gene data show CDR1 as SGHRS and CDR2 as YFSETQ. V was pared by 2 bases and J by 4 bases, with 7 bases of the junction left unmatched. The CDR3 spans 15 residues. The CDR3 sequence is CASSFEGTSGETQYF. The CDR3 bases are TGCGCCAGCAGCTTCGAGGGGACTAGTGGAGAGACCCAGTACTTC.